This record looks at one T cell receptor beta chain sequence and its context. Its antigen is unidentified. This sample was included in a study of CXCR3-negative and CXCR3-positive naive CD8 T cells. Across the whole study: Libraries each contributed about 1.5 +/- 0.3 million TRB reads, for around 140 million in total.

It was by 5' RACE with UMI labels that the TRB cDNA libraries were prepared. Reprocessing the 5' RACE reads, TCRdb reports a single entry for every CDR3 protein and omits DNA. The listing records just under 65,000 distinct CDR3 sequences. Study results and limitations: High diversity, comparable across both naive subsets, contrasted with much lower diversity in memory CD8+ cells. TRB CDR3 hydrophobicity was greater in CXCR3-positive naive cells than in CXCR3-negative naive cells. After cryopreservation, CXCR3 expression dropped partially; most assays used fresh PBMCs.

Investigators sorted each CD8+ T cell subset in triplicate, taking approximately 330,000 cells each time. This receptor was identified in a human donor in good health. Some clones in this sample may be carry-over from other donors' samples. The sequencing input was naive CXCR3+ CD8+ T cells from blood. Specified subset: CD45RO-CCR7+CD27+CD95- naive CD8+ T cells expressing CXCR3 (TNR3+).

The CDR3 protein is CASSLELSYEQYF. The V and J genes are TRBV12-3 or TRBV12-4 and TRBJ2-7. This CDR3 contains 13 residues.